Listed below are T cell receptor beta chains from one sample, sequenced in a study of shared clonotypes between healthy human individuals. Sequencing was performed with immunoSEQ multiplex PCR; in TCRdb, only in-frame clones are kept and a portion is missing. Of about 2,500,000 clones detected, roughly nine tenths appear once; the ten largest clones hold roughly 0.14%. Specimen: naive CD4+ T cells sorted from blood. The receptors here all came from a man aged 18 to 35 in good health. The CDR3 runs from the conserved cysteine through the conserved F or W. Each record gives: CDR3 protein, CDR3 DNA, J gene, D gene, CDR3 length, clone size, V gene. D genes are given only for firm matches. Clone size is stated in some rows and not others, as once, few, many or a class when expanded.

cdr3_aa: CAGGPGATNEKLFF; cdr3_nt: TGTGCCGGGGGGCCAGGGGCAACTAATGAAAAACTGTTTTTT; j_call: TRBJ1-4; d_call: NA; cdr3_length: 14; clone_size: NA; v_call: TRBV6-1
cdr3_aa: CSVIYSGLLYWETQYF; cdr3_nt: TGCAGCGTTATTTATTCGGGACTCCTATATTGGGAGACCCAGTACTTC; j_call: TRBJ2-5; d_call: NA; cdr3_length: 16; clone_size: NA; v_call: TRBV29-1
cdr3_aa: CASSKAGVTGELFF; cdr3_nt: TGTGCCAGCAGTAAAGCGGGGGTGACCGGGGAGCTGTTTTTT; j_call: TRBJ2-2; d_call: TRBD2; cdr3_length: 14; clone_size: NA; v_call: TRBV7-2
cdr3_aa: CASSATRTYGYTF; cdr3_nt: TGTGCCAGCAGCGCGACAAGGACCTATGGCTACACCTTC; j_call: TRBJ1-2; d_call: NA; cdr3_length: 13; clone_size: NA; v_call: TRBV9
cdr3_aa: CASSLWTAGQGAYEQYF; cdr3_nt: TGTGCCAGCAGCTTATGGACTGCGGGACAGGGGGCCTACGAGCAGTACTTC; j_call: TRBJ2-7; d_call: TRBD1; cdr3_length: 17; clone_size: NA; v_call: TRBV7-2
cdr3_aa: CASSHDGTRGETQYF; cdr3_nt: TGCGCCAGCAGCCACGACGGGACTAGAGGCGAGACCCAGTACTTC; j_call: TRBJ2-5; d_call: TRBD2; cdr3_length: 15; clone_size: NA; v_call: TRBV10-2
cdr3_aa: CASRDQGRNSPLHF; cdr3_nt: TGTGCCAGTAGGGATCAGGGTCGTAATTCACCCCTCCACTTT; j_call: TRBJ1-6; d_call: NA; cdr3_length: 14; clone_size: few; v_call: TRBV19
cdr3_aa: CASSFADRGASPLHF; cdr3_nt: TGTGCCAGCAGTTTCGCCGACAGGGGAGCCTCACCCCTCCACTTT; j_call: TRBJ1-6; d_call: TRBD1; cdr3_length: 15; clone_size: NA; v_call: TRBV28
cdr3_aa: CAWSRGHTGEKLFF; cdr3_nt: TGTGCCTGGAGCAGGGGGCATACGGGTGAAAAACTGTTTTTT; j_call: TRBJ1-4; d_call: TRBD1; cdr3_length: 14; clone_size: NA; v_call: TRBV30
cdr3_aa: CATVRGFNEQYF; cdr3_nt: TGTGCCACCGTGAGGGGATTTAACGAGCAGTACTTC; j_call: TRBJ2-7; d_call: NA; cdr3_length: 12; clone_size: NA; v_call: TRBV6-4
cdr3_aa: CASSPPGGGYTF; cdr3_nt: TGTGCCAGCAGCCCCCCCGGAGGGGGCTACACCTTC; j_call: TRBJ1-2; d_call: NA; cdr3_length: 12; clone_size: NA; v_call: TRBV28
cdr3_aa: CAWILSGDYGYTF; cdr3_nt: TGTGCCTGGATACTTAGTGGGGATTATGGCTACACCTTC; j_call: TRBJ1-2; d_call: NA; cdr3_length: 13; clone_size: NA; v_call: TRBV30
cdr3_aa: CASHVRSYTF; cdr3_nt: TGTGCCAGCCACGTTAGATCCTACACCTTC; j_call: TRBJ1-2; d_call: NA; cdr3_length: 10; clone_size: NA; v_call: TRBV21-1
cdr3_aa: CASSLDAGAYNEQFF; cdr3_nt: TGTGCCAGCAGCTTAGATGCGGGAGCCTACAATGAGCAGTTCTTC; j_call: TRBJ2-1; d_call: TRBD2; cdr3_length: 15; clone_size: NA; v_call: TRBV7-2
cdr3_aa: CATSRDRAGTYNEQFF; cdr3_nt: TGTGCCACCAGCAGAGATCGGGCAGGGACATACAATGAGCAGTTCTTC; j_call: TRBJ2-1; d_call: NA; cdr3_length: 16; clone_size: NA; v_call: TRBV15
cdr3_aa: CAISVGAAQPQHF; cdr3_nt: TGTGCCATCAGTGTTGGGGCGGCTCAGCCCCAGCATTTT; j_call: TRBJ1-5; d_call: NA; cdr3_length: 13; clone_size: NA; v_call: TRBV10-3
cdr3_aa: CASTLFGSNEKLFF; cdr3_nt: TGTGCCAGCACCCTGTTCGGGTCGAATGAAAAACTGTTTTTT; j_call: TRBJ1-4; d_call: NA; cdr3_length: 14; clone_size: NA; v_call: TRBV11-3
cdr3_aa: CASSGTTSGYNEQFF; cdr3_nt: TGTGCCAGCAGCGGTACGACTAGCGGGTACAATGAGCAGTTCTTC; j_call: TRBJ2-1; d_call: TRBD2; cdr3_length: 15; clone_size: once; v_call: TRBV2
cdr3_aa: CASSKESGSGANVLTF; cdr3_nt: TGTGCCAGCAGTAAAGAAAGCGGATCTGGGGCCAACGTCCTGACTTTC; j_call: TRBJ2-6; d_call: NA; cdr3_length: 16; clone_size: NA; v_call: TRBV5-4
cdr3_aa: CASSPKTSGRFNEQFF; cdr3_nt: TGTGCCAGCTCACCGAAAACTAGCGGGAGGTTCAATGAGCAGTTCTTC; j_call: TRBJ2-1; d_call: TRBD2; cdr3_length: 16; clone_size: NA; v_call: TRBV18